What follows is one T cell receptor beta chain and its context. This sample is part of a study of blood T cell repertoires in COVID-19. Methods used by the authors: Estimation of nucleated cell counts was performed using reference gene primer amplification. The table came from immunoSEQ multiplex PCR; TCRdb's copy has only in-frame clones and leaves some out. Clonal size and the V and J genes are those of that table, whereas D and trimming came from the DNA. Of about 200,000 clones in the sample, more than 70% were seen once. V lost 4 bases to trimming and J lost 9 bases, with 17 bases between them. The CDR3 runs to 13 residues. Germline values: CDR1 SGHRS, CDR2 YFSETQ. The study drew participants aged roughly 18 to 89 years from 24 US areas. Assignments of participants to cohorts depended upon their own reported clinical history.

This TCR was sampled from a middle-aged man with acute COVID-19. The chain employs TRBV5-1 and TRBJ2-7; D perhaps matches TRBD2 (7 bases). Sequencing used PBMCs or T cells enriched from blood (not recorded which). The DNA for the CDR3 is TGCGCCAGCAGCCTCATCGGGGGGCAGGGGCAGTACTTC. It encodes CASSLIGGQGQYF.